The subject of this entry is one TCR beta chain. Its specificity is not known. These data are taken from a study of cytomegalovirus exposure and HLA in healthy donors. General observations from the study: Rarity marked most TCR sequences, yet some public TCRs occurred in many donors. High specificity and sensitivity for cytomegalovirus status were reported for the classifier. The tendency of first-cohort TCR clusters to co-occur in the 90 to 150 validation repertoires emerged from a later analysis.

CDR3 length: 15 amino acids. The junction had 7 bases not matched to a gene; V was cut back by 0 bases and J by 6 bases. Per the germline V gene, CDR1 is MNHEY and CDR2 is SVGAGI. TCRdb's table, derived via immunoSEQ multiplex PCR, lists solely in-frame clones and lacks some. The data show 140,000 to 150,000 clones, 94% seen once. This sequence joins TRBV6-5 and TRBJ1-1; 7 nucleotides agree with TRBD1. The sequenced sample was PBMCs. The clonotype was recovered from a young man in good health and CMV-seropositive. The CDR3 reads CASSYSGTVFSEAFF. The DNA of the CDR3 is TGTGCCAGCAGTTACTCCGGGACAGTATTCTCTGAAGCTTTCTTT.